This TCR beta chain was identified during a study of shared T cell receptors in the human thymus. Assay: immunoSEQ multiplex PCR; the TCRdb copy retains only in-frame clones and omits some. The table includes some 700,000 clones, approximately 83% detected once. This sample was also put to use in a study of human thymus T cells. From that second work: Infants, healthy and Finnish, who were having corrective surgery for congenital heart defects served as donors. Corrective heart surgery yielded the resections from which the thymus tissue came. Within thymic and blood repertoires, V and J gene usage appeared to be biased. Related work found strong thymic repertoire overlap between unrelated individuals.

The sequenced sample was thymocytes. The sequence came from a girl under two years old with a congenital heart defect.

The CDR3 DNA reads as TGTGCCAGCAGCTTAGATTGGACTGGCACCGGGGAGCTGTTTTTT. Its translation: CASSLDWTGTGELFF. The chain joins TRBV11-2 to TRBJ2-2; weak D call: TRBD2 (5 bases). This CDR3 region has 15 residues. CDR1 SGHAT and CDR2 FQNNGV come from the germline V gene. V was clipped by 0 bases and J by 4 bases, with 9 bases between them.